The entry below describes one TCR beta chain. Its antigen is not known. The CDR3 length is 15 residues. The germline V gene has CDR1 MGHRA and CDR2 YSYEKL. V lost 3 bases to trimming and J lost 2 bases; unmatched junction nucleotides: 4. The sample comes from a study of molecular identifiers for immune sequencing clone quantification. Study-wide results and caveats: The sizes of highly expanded clones could be underestimated when identical TCR molecules share a barcode. Detectable among over 900,000 naive cells, according to reports, was Jurkat TCR RNA spiked in from one cell.

Each CDR3 protein gets one entry after TCRdb re-called the PCR reads with MiXCR. The top ten clones hold 1.4% of a sample with 60,000 to 65,000 distinct CDR3 sequences, 15% to 20% of them seen once. The chain couples TRBV4-1 to TRBJ2-1; TRBD2 matches 7 bases. The sequenced sample consisted of naive CD8+ T cells from blood, with Jurkat cell RNA spiked in. Stated subset: FACS-sorted CD8+CD4-CCR7+CD45RA+ naive T cells. This clonotype was sampled from a human donor in good health. Some libraries in this study had Jurkat cell RNA spiked in. The CDR3 DNA reads TGCGCCAGCAGCCAGATCGGACTAGCCTACAATGAGCAGTTCTTC. Protein product: CASSQIGLAYNEQFF.